The 6 T cell receptor beta chains below were found in one sample sequenced in a study of T cell responses to AZD1222 COVID-19 vaccine. Sequenced by immunoSEQ multiplex PCR; TCRdb stores in-frame clones only, minus some. The table includes more than 70,000 clones, nearly 90% detected once. The starting material was peripheral blood, obtained on day 0 of MenACWY control vaccination. The receptors stem from an adult in good health.

The J gene is TRBJ1-2, the V gene TRBV19; possible D gene TRBD1, 6 bases. This CDR3 spans 14 amino acids. Trimming removed 0 bases from V and 7 bases from J, with 12 bases in between. The germline V gene encodes CDR1 LNHDA and CDR2 SQIVND (reference sequence). For the CDR3, the DNA is TGTGCCAGTAGTATAGACACACAGGGTTCTGGCTACACCTTC. Translated: CASSIDTQGSGYTF.

The chain recombines TRBV21-1 with TRBJ2-7; TRBD1, the D gene given by the table, was not confirmed from the DNA. TRBV21-1 is assigned pseudogene status. The CDR3 consists of 15 residues. The DNA of the CDR3 is TGTGCCAGCAGCTCCGGGCCACAGGGTCCTTACGAGCAGTACTTC. This translates into CASSSGPQGPYEQYF.

The genes are TRBV18 and TRBJ1-4; TRBD1 agrees at 9 bases. Losses at the gene ends were 8 bases for V and 5 bases for J; bases not matched to a gene: 6. The CDR3 totals 14 residues. The germline V gene has CDR1 KGHSH and CDR2 LQKENI. The CDR3 DNA is TGTGCCAGCGGCCCTGGACAGGGGAATGAAAAACTGTTTTTT. Translation: CASGPGQGNEKLFF.

V is TRBV6-5 and J is TRBJ2-5; TRBD1 aligns across 7 bases. The germline V gene encodes CDR1 MNHEY and CDR2 SVGAGI. The length of the CDR3 is 12 residues. V lost 6 bases, J lost 5 bases, and 3 bases stayed unmatched. The CDR3 DNA follows: TGTGCCAGCAGAAAGACAGGGGAGACCCAGTACTTC. The encoded protein is CASRKTGETQYF.

This chain uses TRBV19 with TRBJ1-5; D may be TRBD1 (6 bases). Between the trimmed V and J ends, which lost 1 base and 0 bases, there was a span of 13 bases. This CDR3 contains 17 residues. Germline values: CDR1 LNHDA, CDR2 SQIVND (reference sequence). This CDR3 is CASSIAYRAYSNQPQHF. The CDR3 bases are TGTGCCAGTAGTATAGCGTACAGGGCCTATAGCAATCAGCCCCAGCATTTT.

The CDR3 protein is CASSLVPRNTEAFF. The CDR3 nucleotides are TGTGCCAGCAGCTTAGTGCCAAGGAACACTGAAGCTTTCTTT. The chain has TRBV7-9 and TRBJ1-1; D gene ambiguous. V gave up 1 base and J gave up 1 base, with 7 bases separating them. Germline assignment: CDR1 SEHNR and CDR2 FQNEAQ (reference sequence). CDR3 length: 14 amino acids.